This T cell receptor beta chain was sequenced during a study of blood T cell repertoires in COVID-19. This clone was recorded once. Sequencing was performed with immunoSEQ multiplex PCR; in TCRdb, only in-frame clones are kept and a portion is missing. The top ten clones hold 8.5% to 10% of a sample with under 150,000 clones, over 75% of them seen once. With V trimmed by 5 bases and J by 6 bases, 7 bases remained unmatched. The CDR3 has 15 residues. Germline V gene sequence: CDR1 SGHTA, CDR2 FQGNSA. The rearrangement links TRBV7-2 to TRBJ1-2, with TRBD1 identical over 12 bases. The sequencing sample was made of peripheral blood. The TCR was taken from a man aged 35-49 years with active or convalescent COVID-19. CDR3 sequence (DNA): TGTGCCAGCAGCCCGGGACAGGGGGCAAAGGATGGCTACACCTTC. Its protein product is CASSPGQGAKDGYTF.